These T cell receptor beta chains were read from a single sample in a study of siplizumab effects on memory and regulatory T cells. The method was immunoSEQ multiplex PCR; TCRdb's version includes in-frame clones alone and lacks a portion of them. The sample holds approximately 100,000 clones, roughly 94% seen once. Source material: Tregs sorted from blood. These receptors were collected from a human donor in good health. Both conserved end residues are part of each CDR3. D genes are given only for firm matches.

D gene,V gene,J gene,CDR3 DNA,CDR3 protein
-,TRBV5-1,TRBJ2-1,TGCGCCAGCAGCTTGCATGGCTCAGCTTTCTACAATGAGCAGTTCTTC,CASSLHGSAFYNEQFF
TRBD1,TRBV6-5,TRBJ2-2,TGTGCCAGCAGTTACTACGACAGGGGCACCGGGGAGCTGTTTTTT,CASSYYDRGTGELFF
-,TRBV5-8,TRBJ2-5,TGTGCCAGTTACTCATGGGGCATCCCCGGGGATAGCCAGTACTTC,CASYSWGIPGDSQYF
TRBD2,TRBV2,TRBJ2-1,TGTGCCATACAGCGGGAGAGGTACAATGAGCAGTTCTTC,CAIQRERYNEQFF
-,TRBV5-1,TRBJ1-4,TGCGCCAGCAGCTTGGGGACGTTTGGGAATGAAAAACTGTTTTTT,CASSLGTFGNEKLFF
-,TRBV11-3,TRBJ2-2,TGTGCCAGCAGCTTCGGGCAAGTGACCGGGGAGCTGTTTTTT,CASSFGQVTGELFF
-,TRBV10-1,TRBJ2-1,TGCGCCAGCAGCCGGACAGTCAATGAGCAGTTCTTC,CASSRTVNEQFF
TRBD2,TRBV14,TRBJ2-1,TGTGCCAGCAGCCCTCGGGGGGTCAGCAATGAGCAGTTCTTC,CASSPRGVSNEQFF
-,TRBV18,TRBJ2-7,TGTGCCAGCTCACCGGCCAGGCCTACCTACGAGCAGTACTTC,CASSPARPTYEQYF
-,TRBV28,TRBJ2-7,TGTGCCAGCAGTTTTGAGTTACCGCGCGGAGCCTACGAGCAGTACTTC,CASSFELPRGAYEQYF
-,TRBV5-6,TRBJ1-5,TGTGCCAGCAGCTTCCCAGGGTTCAATCAGCCCCAGCATTTT,CASSFPGFNQPQHF